The entry below describes one T cell receptor (beta chain). TCR beta libraries were built with iRepertoire HTBI primers and Arm-PCR of CDR3 regions. TCRdb re-analysed the multiplex PCR reads in MiXCR, keeping a single row per CDR3 protein. The top ten hold about 19% of the sample, which has more than 300,000 distinct CDR3 sequences, under 20% seen once. The sample comes from a study of regulatory T cells in long-lasting Graves disease. Sample time point: newly diagnosed GD, antithyroid drugs for less than 3 months. RNA isolated from PBMCs was used to make the TCR library. In this cohort, patients came from an endocrinology department located in Xi'an, China. The germline CDR1 and CDR2 sequences are MGHRA and YSYEKL. The CDR3 covers 15 residues. V was clipped by 0 bases and J by 7 bases; unmatched bases: 5. Another study also made use of these data, one on T cells in Graves' hyperthyroidism and ophthalmopathy. That investigation notes: Exclusion of a patient resulted from uncontrolled infection, other autoimmune disease, pregnancy or lactation. On the basis of clinical symptoms, serum thyroxine and TRAb, thyroid ultrasound and orbital computed tomography, diagnoses were made.

The specimen was peripheral blood mononuclear cells (PBMCs), collected at new diagnosis, from a patient treated with antithyroid drugs. The chain employs TRBV4-1 and TRBJ1-2; 10 nucleotides line up with TRBD1. The receptor was isolated from a woman between 18 and 30 years old with Graves disease. The CDR3 DNA is TGCGCCAGCAGCCAAGAAACCGGGACAGGGGTTGGCTACACCTTC. Protein sequence: CASSQETGTGVGYTF.